The T cell receptor beta chain described here comes from a study of T cell responses to AZD1222 COVID-19 vaccine. Regarding this clone: The target antigen is unknown.

Notes on the study in general: Repertoire sampling occurred only after the peak T cell response. Per reports, nearly half of all spike-specific TCRs target regions that are unmutated in variants. Donors were largely white British and mainly female; clonal diversity was possibly underestimated.

Generated by immunoSEQ multiplex PCR, the TCRdb table keeps only in-frame clones and is missing some. Of roughly 150,000 clones listed, around 91% are singletons. Trimming took 8 bases from V and 7 from J, leaving 14 bases between them. CDR3 length: 13 amino acids. Germline V gene lookup returns CDR1 SNHLY and CDR2 FYNNEI. Pooled in the analysis were second doses at about 4 or about 12 weeks. The source was peripheral blood, collected 28 days after the second AZD1222 dose. The chain joins TRBV2 to TRBJ1-4, with D perhaps matching TRBD1 (5 bases). The TCR sequence derives from an adult who received the AZD1222 COVID-19 vaccine. CDR3 sequence reads: CASDGQGAEKLFF. The CDR3 nucleotides are TGTGCCAGCGACGGACAAGGAGCTGAAAAACTGTTTTTT.